The clone carrying this T cell receptor (beta chain) has just a few counts. What it binds is not known. TCRdb processed the RT-PCR reads anew with MiXCR; each CDR3 protein has one entry. The sample includes 150,000 to 200,000 distinct CDR3 sequences, about an eighth seen only once; the top ten take around 32%. These data come from a study of response to subunit inactivated influenza vaccine. Per the germline V gene, CDR1 is SNHLY and CDR2 is FYNNEI. The CDR3 totals 16 residues. With V trimmed by 8 bases and J by 1 base, 11 bases remained unmatched. Study observations and caveats: The authors suggested that few new T cells are recruited per seasonal influenza vaccination.

These data are also associated with another study on T cells expressing NK-cell markers. As that study records: cDNA encoding TCR beta was synthesized via 5'RACE template switching incorporating UMIs.

This TCR derives from a man aged 45-60 years who received an inactivated influenza vaccine. This sequence joins TRBV2 and TRBJ2-3, with 8 bases matching TRBD2. The sample in question was CD8+ T cells sorted from PBMCs, obtained less than 13 days after vaccination. The CDR3 reads CASSTPLAEGTDTQYF. CDR3 coding DNA: TGTGCCAGCTCGACGCCACTAGCGGAAGGCACAGATACGCAGTATTTT.